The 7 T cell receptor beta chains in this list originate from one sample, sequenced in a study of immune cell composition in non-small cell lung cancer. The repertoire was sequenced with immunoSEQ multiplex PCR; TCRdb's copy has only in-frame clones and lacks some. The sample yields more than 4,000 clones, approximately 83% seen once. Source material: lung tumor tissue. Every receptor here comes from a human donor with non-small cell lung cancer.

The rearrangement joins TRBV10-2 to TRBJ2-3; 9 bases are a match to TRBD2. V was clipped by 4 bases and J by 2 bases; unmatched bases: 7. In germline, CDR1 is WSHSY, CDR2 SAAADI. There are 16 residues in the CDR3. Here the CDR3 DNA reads TGCGCCAGCAGTGTGGCTAGCGGGGTTATCACAGATACGCAGTATTTT. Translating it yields CASSVASGVITDTQYF.

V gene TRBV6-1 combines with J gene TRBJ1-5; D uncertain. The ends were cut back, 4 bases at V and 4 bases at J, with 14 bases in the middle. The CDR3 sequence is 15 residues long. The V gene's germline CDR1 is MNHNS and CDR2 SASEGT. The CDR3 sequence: CASSGGTARNQPQHF. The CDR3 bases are TGTGCCAGCAGTGGTGGCACAGCCCGAAATCAGCCCCAGCATTTT.

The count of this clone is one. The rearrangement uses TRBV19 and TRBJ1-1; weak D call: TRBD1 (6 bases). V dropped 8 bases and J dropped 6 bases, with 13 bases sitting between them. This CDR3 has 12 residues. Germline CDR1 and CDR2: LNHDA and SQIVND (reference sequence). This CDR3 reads CASGKQGSEAFF. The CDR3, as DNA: TGTGCCAGTGGTAAACAGGGATCTGAAGCTTTCTTT.

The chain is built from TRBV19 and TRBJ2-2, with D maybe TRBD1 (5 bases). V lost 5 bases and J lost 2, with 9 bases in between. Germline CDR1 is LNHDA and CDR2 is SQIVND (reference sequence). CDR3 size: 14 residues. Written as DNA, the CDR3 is TGTGCCAGTAGTGGGGCAGTTAACACCGGGGAGCTGTTTTTT. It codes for CASSGAVNTGELFF.

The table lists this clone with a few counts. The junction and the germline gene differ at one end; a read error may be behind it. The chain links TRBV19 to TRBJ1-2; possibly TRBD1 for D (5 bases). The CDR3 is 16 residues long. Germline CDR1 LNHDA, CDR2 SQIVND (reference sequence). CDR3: CASSMRAGTPKYGYTF. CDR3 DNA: TGTGCCAGTAGTATGAGGGCCGGGACCCCTAAATATGGCTACACCTTC.

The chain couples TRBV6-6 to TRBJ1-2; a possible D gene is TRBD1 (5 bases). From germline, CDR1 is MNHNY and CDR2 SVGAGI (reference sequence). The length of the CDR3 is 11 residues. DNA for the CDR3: TGTGCTTTAGGGGAGGGCTATGGCTACACCTTC. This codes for CALGEGYGYTF.

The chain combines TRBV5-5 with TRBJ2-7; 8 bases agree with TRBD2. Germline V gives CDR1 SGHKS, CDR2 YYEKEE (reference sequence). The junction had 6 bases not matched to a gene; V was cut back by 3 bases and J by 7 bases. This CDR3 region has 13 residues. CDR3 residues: CASSSGGAGEQYF. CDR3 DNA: TGTGCCAGCAGCTCGGGGGGGGCAGGGGAGCAGTACTTC.